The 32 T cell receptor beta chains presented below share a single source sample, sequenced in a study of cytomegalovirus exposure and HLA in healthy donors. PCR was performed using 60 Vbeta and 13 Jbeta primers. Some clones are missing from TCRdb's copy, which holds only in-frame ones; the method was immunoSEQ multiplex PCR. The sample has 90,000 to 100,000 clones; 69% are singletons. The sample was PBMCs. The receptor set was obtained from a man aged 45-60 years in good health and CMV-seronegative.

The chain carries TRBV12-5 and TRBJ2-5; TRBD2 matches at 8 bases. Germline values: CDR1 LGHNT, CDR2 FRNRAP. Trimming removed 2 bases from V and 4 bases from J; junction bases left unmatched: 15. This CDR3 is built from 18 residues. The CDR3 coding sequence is TGTGCTAGTGGTTTGCTTACGGGGGGGTCTTATGAGGGAGAGACCCAGTACTTC. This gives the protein CASGLLTGGSYEGETQYF.

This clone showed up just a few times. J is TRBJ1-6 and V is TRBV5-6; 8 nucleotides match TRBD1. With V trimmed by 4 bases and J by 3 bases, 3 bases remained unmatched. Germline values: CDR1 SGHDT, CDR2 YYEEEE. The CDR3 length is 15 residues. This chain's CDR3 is CASSRDRIYNSPLHF. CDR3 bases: TGTGCCAGCAGCAGGGACAGGATCTATAATTCACCCCTCCACTTT.

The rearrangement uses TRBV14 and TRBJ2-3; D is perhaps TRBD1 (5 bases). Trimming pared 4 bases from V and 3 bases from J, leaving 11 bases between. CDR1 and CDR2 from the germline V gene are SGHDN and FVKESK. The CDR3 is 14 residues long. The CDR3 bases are TGTGCCAGCAGCCTTCGACAGATAACAGATACGCAGTATTTT. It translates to CASSLRQITDTQYF.

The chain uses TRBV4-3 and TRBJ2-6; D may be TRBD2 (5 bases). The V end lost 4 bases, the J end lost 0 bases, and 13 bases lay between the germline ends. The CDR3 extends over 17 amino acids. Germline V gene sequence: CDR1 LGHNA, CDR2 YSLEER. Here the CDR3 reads CASSPHGVHSGANVLTF. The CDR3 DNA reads TGCGCCAGCAGCCCCCACGGGGTGCACTCTGGGGCCAACGTCCTGACTTTC.

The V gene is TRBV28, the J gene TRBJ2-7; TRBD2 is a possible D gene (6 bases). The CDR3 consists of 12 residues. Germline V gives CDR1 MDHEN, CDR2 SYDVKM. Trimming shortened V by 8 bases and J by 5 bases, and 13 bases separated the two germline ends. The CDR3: CASSRDFDEQYF. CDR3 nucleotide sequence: TGTGCCAGCTCCCGGGACTTCGACGAGCAGTACTTC.

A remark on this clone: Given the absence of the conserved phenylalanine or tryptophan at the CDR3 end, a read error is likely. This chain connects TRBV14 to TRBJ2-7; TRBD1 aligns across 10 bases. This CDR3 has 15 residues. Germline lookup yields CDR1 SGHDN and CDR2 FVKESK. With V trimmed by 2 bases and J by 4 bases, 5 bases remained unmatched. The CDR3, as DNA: TGTGCCAGCAGCCAACCGGGACAGGGGCAGTACGAGCAGTACCTC. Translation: CASSQPGQGQYEQYL.

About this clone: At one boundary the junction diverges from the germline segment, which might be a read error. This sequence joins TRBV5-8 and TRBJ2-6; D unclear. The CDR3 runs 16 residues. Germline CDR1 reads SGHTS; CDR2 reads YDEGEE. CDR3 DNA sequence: TGTGCCTGCAGCTCCAGACTGACCTCTGGGGCCAACGTCCTGACTTTC. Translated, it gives CACSSRLTSGANVLTF.

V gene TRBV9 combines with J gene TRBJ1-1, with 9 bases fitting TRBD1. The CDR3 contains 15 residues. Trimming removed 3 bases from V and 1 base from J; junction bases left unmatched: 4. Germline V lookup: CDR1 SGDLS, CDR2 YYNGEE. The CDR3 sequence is CASSGNRGRNTEAFF. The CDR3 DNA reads TGTGCCAGCAGCGGTAACAGGGGGCGGAACACTGAAGCTTTCTTT.

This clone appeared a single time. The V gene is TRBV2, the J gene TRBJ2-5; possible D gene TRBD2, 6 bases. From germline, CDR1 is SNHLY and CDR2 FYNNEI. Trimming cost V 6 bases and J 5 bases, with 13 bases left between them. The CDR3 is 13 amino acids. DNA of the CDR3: TGTGCCAGCAGGGTACTAGCAGGGGAGACCCAGTACTTC. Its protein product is CASRVLAGETQYF.

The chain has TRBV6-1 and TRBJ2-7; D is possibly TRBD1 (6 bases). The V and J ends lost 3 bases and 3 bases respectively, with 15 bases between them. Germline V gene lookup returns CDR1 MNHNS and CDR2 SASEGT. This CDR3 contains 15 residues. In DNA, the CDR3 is TGTGCCAGCAGTGATCCGACAGGCCTAAACTACGAGCAGTACTTC. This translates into CASSDPTGLNYEQYF.

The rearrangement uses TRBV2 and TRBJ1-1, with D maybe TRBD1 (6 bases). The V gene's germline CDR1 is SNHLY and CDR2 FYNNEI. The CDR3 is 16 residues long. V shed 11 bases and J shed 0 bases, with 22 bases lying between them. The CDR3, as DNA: TGTGCCGCCAGGGCAGGGGTATACGACGTGAACACTGAAGCTTTCTTT. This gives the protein CAARAGVYDVNTEAFF.

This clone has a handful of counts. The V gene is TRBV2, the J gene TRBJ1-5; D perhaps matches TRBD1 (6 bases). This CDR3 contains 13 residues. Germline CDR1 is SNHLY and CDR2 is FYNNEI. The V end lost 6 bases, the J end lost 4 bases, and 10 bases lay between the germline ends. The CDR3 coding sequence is TGTGCCAGCAGGGCTACAGGGAATCAGCCCCAGCATTTT. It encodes CASRATGNQPQHF.

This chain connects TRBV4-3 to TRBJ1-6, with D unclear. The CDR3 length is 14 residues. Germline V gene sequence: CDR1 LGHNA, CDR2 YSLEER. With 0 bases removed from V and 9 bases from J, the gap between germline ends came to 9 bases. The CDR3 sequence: CASSQEVSGSPLHF. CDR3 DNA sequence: TGCGCCAGCAGCCAAGAGGTCAGCGGTTCACCCCTCCACTTT.

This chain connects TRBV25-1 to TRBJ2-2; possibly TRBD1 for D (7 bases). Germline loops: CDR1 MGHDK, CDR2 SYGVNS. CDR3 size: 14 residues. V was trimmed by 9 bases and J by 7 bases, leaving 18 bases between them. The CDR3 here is CARGQEGTNGELFF. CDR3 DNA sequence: TGTGCCAGAGGACAGGAGGGTACGAACGGGGAGCTGTTTTTT.

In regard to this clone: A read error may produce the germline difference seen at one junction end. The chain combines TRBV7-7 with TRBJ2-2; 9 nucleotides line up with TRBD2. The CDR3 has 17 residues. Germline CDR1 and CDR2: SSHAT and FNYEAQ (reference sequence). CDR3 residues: CASSSGGAGGLTGELFF. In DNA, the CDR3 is TGTGCTAGCAGCTCTGGGGGAGCGGGAGGACTCACCGGGGAGCTGTTTTTT. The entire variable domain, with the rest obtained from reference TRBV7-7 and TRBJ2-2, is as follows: GAGVSQSPRYKVTKRGQDVTLRCDPISSHATLYWYQQALGQGPEFLTYFNYEAQPDKSGLPSDRFSAERPEGSISTLTIQRTEQRDSAMYRCASSSGGAGGLTGELFFGEGSRLTVL.

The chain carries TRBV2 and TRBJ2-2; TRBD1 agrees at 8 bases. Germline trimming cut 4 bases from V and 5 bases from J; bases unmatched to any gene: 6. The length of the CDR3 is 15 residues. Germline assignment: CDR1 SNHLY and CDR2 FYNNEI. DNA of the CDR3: TGTGCCAGCAGTGGACAGGGGATGGAGACCGGGGAGCTGTTTTTT. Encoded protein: CASSGQGMETGELFF.

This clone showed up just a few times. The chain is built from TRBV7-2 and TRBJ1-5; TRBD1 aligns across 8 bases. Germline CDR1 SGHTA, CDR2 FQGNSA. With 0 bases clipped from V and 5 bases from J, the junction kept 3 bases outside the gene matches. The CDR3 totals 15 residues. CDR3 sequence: CASSLAGQGHQPQHF. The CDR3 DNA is TGTGCCAGCAGCTTAGCCGGACAGGGACATCAGCCCCAGCATTTT. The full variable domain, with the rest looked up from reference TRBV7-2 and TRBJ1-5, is GAGVSQSPSNKVTEKGKDVELRCDPISGHTALYWYRQSLGQGLEFLIYFQGNSAPDKSGLPSDRFSAERTGGSVSTLTIQRTQQEDSAVYLCASSLAGQGHQPQHFGDGTRLSIL.

The CDR3 protein is CASSRGQGAANYGYTF. The CDR3 coding sequence is TGCGCCAGCAGCCGGGGACAGGGGGCCGCTAACTATGGCTACACCTTC. The chain combines TRBV5-1 with TRBJ1-2; 12 nucleotides agree with TRBD1. This CDR3 region has 16 residues. The junction had 4 bases not matched to a gene; V was cut back by 4 bases and J by 0 bases. Germline CDR1 SGHRS, CDR2 YFSETQ.

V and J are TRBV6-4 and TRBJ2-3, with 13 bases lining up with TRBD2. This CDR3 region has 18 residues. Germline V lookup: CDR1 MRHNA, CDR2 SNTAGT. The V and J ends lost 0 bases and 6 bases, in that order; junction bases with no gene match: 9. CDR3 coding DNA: TGTGCCAGCAGTGACTCTTTACTAGCGGGAGGGTCCAGGGATACGCAGTATTTT. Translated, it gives CASSDSLLAGGSRDTQYF.

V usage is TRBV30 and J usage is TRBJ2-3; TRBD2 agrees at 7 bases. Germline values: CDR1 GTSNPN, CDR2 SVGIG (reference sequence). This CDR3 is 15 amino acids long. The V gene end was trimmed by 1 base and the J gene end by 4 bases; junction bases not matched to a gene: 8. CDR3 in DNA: TGTGCCTGGAGTGGTCAGTCTAGCGGCTCAGATACGCAGTATTTT. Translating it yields CAWSGQSSGSDTQYF.

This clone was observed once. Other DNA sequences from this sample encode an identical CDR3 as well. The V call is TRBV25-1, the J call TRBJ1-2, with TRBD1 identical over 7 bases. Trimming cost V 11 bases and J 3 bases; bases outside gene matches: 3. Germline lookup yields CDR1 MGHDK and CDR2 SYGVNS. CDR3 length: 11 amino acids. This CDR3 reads CASGQDYGYTF. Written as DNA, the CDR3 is TGTGCCTCTGGACAGGACTATGGCTACACCTTC.

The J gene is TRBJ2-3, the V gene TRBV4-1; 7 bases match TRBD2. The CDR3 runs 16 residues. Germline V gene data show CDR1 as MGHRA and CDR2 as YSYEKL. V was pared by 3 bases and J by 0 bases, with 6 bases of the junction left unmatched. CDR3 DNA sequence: TGCGCCAGCAGCCACAAGCGGGGTACTAGCACAGATACGCAGTATTTT. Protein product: CASSHKRGTSTDTQYF.

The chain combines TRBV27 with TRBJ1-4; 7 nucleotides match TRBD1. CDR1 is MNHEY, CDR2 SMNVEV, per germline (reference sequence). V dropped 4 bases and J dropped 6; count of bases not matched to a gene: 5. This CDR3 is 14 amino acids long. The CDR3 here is CASSYTGAYEKLFF. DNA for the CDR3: TGTGCCAGCAGTTACACAGGGGCATATGAAAAACTGTTTTTT.

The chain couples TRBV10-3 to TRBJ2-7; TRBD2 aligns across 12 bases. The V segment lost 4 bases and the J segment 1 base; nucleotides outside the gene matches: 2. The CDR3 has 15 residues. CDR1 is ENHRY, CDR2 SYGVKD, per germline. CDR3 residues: CAISAGLAGSYEQYV. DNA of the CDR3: TGTGCCATCAGTGCGGGACTAGCGGGTTCCTACGAGCAGTACGTC.

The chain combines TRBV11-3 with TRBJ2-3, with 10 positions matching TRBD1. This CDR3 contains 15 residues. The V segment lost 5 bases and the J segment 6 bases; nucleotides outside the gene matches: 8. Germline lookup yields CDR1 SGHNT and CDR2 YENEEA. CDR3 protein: CASSRTTGGGDTQYF. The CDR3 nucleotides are TGTGCCAGCAGCCGTACGACAGGGGGCGGCGATACGCAGTATTTT.

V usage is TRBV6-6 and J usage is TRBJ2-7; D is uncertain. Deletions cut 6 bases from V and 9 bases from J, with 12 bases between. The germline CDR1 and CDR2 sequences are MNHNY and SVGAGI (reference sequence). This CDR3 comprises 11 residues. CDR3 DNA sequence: TGTGCCAGCAGCTCCAGGATTACGCAGTACTTC. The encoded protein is CASSSRITQYF.

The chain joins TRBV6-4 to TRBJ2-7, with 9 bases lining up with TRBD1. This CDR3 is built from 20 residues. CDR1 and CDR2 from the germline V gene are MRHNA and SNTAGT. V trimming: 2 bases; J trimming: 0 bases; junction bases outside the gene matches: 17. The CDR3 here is CASSDLTRGQGDPNSYEQYV. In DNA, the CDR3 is TGTGCCAGCAGTGACCTAACCCGGGGACAGGGTGACCCCAACTCCTACGAGCAGTACGTC.

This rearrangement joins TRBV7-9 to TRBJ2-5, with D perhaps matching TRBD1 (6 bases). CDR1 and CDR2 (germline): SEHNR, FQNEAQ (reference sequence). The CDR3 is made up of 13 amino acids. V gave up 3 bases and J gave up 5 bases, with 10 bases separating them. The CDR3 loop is CASSFYQGETQYF. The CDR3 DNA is TGTGCCAGCAGCTTTTACCAGGGGGAGACCCAGTACTTC.

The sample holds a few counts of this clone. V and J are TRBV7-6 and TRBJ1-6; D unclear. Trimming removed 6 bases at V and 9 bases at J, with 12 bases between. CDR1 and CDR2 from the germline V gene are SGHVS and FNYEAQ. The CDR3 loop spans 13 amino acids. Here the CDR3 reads CASSVLEASPLHF. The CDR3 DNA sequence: TGTGCCAGCAGTGTACTGGAGGCTTCACCCCTCCACTTT.

The CDR3 DNA sequence: TGTGCCAGCAGACAGGTCCCCAATGAAAAACTGTTTTTT. Its protein product is CASRQVPNEKLFF. The chain combines TRBV19 with TRBJ1-4; TRBD1 is a possible D gene (6 bases). From germline, CDR1 is LNHDA and CDR2 SQIVND (reference sequence). The CDR3 sequence is 13 residues long. V lost 9 bases, J lost 5 bases, and 13 bases lay in between.

The CDR3 coding sequence is TGTGCCCGAACAATACAGGGGTCGCACACTGAAGCTTTCTTT. Its translation is CARTIQGSHTEAFF. The genes are TRBV2 and TRBJ1-1; 7 nucleotides agree with TRBD1. The CDR3 is made up of 14 amino acids. From germline, CDR1 is SNHLY and CDR2 FYNNEI. V lost 11 bases, J lost 3 bases, and 12 bases stayed unmatched.

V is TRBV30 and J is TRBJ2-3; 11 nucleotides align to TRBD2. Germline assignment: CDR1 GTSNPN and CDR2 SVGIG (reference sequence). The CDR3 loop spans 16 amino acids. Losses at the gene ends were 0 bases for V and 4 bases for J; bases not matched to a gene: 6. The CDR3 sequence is CAWSVGLAGGADTQYF. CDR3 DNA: TGTGCCTGGAGTGTAGGGCTAGCGGGAGGTGCAGATACGCAGTATTTT.